This T cell receptor beta chain was recovered during a study of spatial heterogeneity in lung cancer. Time point denoted: sample taken at primary tumor resection. Frozen PBMC, nontumor lung or tumor provided whole RNA, which was sequenced unsorted. V was clipped by 5 bases and J by 0 bases; unmatched bases: 4. Germline CDR1 is MNHNY and CDR2 is SVGAGI (reference sequence). The CDR3 has 15 residues. This clonotype was observed many times. The size of this beta chain means little, since it is a stray read in a library made for alpha chains. Each TCR cDNA molecule carried a unique molecular identifier. TCRdb passed the 5' RACE reads through MiXCR, listing each CDR3 protein once. Of 16,000 or so distinct CDR3 sequences detected, 3.6% appear once; the ten largest clones hold roughly 10%.

The material sequenced was normal lung tissue next to the tumor, taken at surgery. The rearrangement joins TRBV6-6 to TRBJ2-7; the match to TRBD1 covers 10 bases. This sequence originates from a male donor with early-stage non-small cell lung cancer. The CDR3 sequence is CASSRQGAGSYEQYF. DNA for the CDR3: TGTGCCAGCAGTAGACAGGGGGCGGGCTCCTACGAGCAGTACTTC.